These 12 T cell receptor beta chains came from one sample sequenced in a study of CD8 T cells in Susac syndrome. After extraction with the RNeasy kit, roughly 0.5 to 1 ug of the RNA was reverse transcribed using random hexamers. TCRdb called the immunoSEQ multiplex PCR reads again in MiXCR, with one record for every CDR3 protein. The sample shows about 180,000 distinct CDR3 sequences, around 95% of them seen only once. The sample consisted of CD4+ T cells from PBMCs. These receptors were obtained from a human donor with Susac syndrome.

The rearrangement joins TRBV29-1 to TRBJ2-1, with TRBD2 matching over 8 bases. The CDR3 is 15 amino acids. Germline lookup yields CDR1 SQVTM and CDR2 ANQGSEA. V lost 4 bases and J lost 2; bases outside the gene matches: 7. The CDR3 protein is CSVGGASGPYNEQFF. The CDR3, as DNA: TGCAGCGTTGGGGGGGCTAGCGGGCCCTACAATGAGCAGTTCTTC.

The J gene is TRBJ2-2, the V gene TRBV2; D is undetermined. Trimming took off 0 bases at V and 0 bases at J, with 8 bases between the two ends. The CDR3 sequence is 16 residues long. Looked up from germline, CDR1 is SNHLY and CDR2 is FYNNEI. CDR3 region: CASSEALLTNTGELFF. The CDR3 coding sequence is TGTGCCAGCAGTGAAGCGCTGCTAACGAACACCGGGGAGCTGTTTTTT. Looking up the rest from reference TRBV2 and TRBJ2-2 gives the full variable domain: EPEVTQTPSHQVTQMGQEVILRCVPISNHLYFYWYRQILGQKVEFLVSFYNNEISEKSEIFDDQFSVERPDGSNFTLKIRSTKLEDSAMYFCASSEALLTNTGELFFGEGSRLTVL.

This clonotype was counted only a few times. The chain recombines TRBV7-3 with TRBJ2-6, with D possibly TRBD2 on 5 matching bases. V lost 6 bases, J lost 4 bases, and 13 bases lay in between. CDR1 and CDR2 (germline): SGHTA, FQGTGA. This CDR3 is built from 15 residues. CDR3 region: CASSPGVAGANVLTF. The CDR3 DNA follows: TGTGCCAGCAGTCCAGGCGTAGCGGGGGCCAACGTCCTGACTTTC.

The rearrangement uses TRBV7-9 and TRBJ1-6; D perhaps matches TRBD1 (6 bases). This CDR3 contains 13 residues. V was trimmed by 4 bases and J by 14 bases, leaving 15 bases between them. The germline CDR1 and CDR2 sequences are SEHNR and FQNEAQ (reference sequence). The CDR3 DNA reads TGTGCCAGCAGCTCCCAAGGGGGACGGGCCCTCCACTTT. Translating it yields CASSSQGGRALHF.

Of note for this clonotype: The germline gene is not matched at one end of the junction; a read error may be the cause. The chain carries TRBV7-7 and TRBJ2-1, with a possible D match to TRBD2 (5 bases). This CDR3 has 13 residues. CDR1 is SSHAT, CDR2 FNYEAQ, per germline (reference sequence). In DNA form, the CDR3 reads TGTGCTAGCAGCTCCTCCGGGATCGCCGAGCAGTTCTTC. Its translation is CASSSSGIAEQFF. The full variable domain, completed using reference TRBV7-7 and TRBJ2-1, is GAGVSQSPRYKVTKRGQDVTLRCDPISSHATLYWYQQALGQGPEFLTYFNYEAQPDKSGLPSDRFSAERPEGSISTLTIQRTEQRDSAMYRCASSSSGIAEQFFGPGTRLTVL.

V and J are TRBV4-2 and TRBJ2-7, with 11 bases lining up with TRBD2. The V gene end was trimmed by 0 bases and the J gene end by 3 bases; junction bases not matched to a gene: 1. Germline V gene data show CDR1 as LGHNA and CDR2 as YNFKEQ. The CDR3 runs to 15 residues. The CDR3 bases are TGTGCCAGCAGCCAAGAAACTAGCGGGAGCTACGAGCAGTACTTC. The encoded protein is CASSQETSGSYEQYF.

J is TRBJ2-1 and V is TRBV7-2, with 7 bases aligning to TRBD1. Trimming took 6 bases from V and 4 from J; bases not matched to a gene: 9. The germline gives CDR1 SGHTA, CDR2 FQGNSA. CDR3 length: 15 amino acids. CDR3 sequence: CASSTGQPLYNEQFF. The CDR3 DNA follows: TGTGCCAGCAGTACGGGACAGCCCCTTTACAATGAGCAGTTCTTC.

V usage is TRBV15 and J usage is TRBJ1-1; weak D call: TRBD1 (5 bases). V lost 0 bases to trimming and J lost 1 base, with 9 bases between them. Per germline, CDR1 LNHNV and CDR2 YYDKDF (reference sequence). The CDR3 totals 15 residues. The CDR3 coding sequence is TGTGCCACCAGCAGAGACTCCACAGGGAACACTGAAGCTTTCTTT. Its protein product is CATSRDSTGNTEAFF.

This rearrangement joins TRBV7-9 to TRBJ1-2, with 10 nucleotides matching TRBD1. CDR1 is SEHNR, CDR2 FQNEAQ, per germline (reference sequence). This CDR3 has 17 residues. The V segment lost 4 bases and the J segment 4 bases; nucleotides outside the gene matches: 12. The CDR3 DNA follows: TGTGCCAGCAGCTCCTACCCGACAGGGGGCGGTAGCTATGGCTACACCTTC. It encodes CASSSYPTGGGSYGYTF.

V usage is TRBV7-6 and J usage is TRBJ2-5; D may be TRBD1 or TRBD2 (5 bases each). Germline V gene lookup returns CDR1 SGHVS and CDR2 FNYEAQ. The length of the CDR3 is 16 residues. Trimming stripped 4 bases from V and 4 bases from J, with 19 bases between. Here the CDR3 DNA reads TGTGCCAGCAGCTCCCACCTTACAGGTGCGGGAGAGACCCAGTACTTC. It encodes CASSSHLTGAGETQYF.

The chain has TRBV29-1 and TRBJ2-1; TRBD2 matches 12 bases. J lost 5 bases, V lost 7 bases, and 9 bases had no gene match. This CDR3 has 15 residues. CDR1 and CDR2 from the germline V gene are SQVTM and ANQGSEA. Here the CDR3 DNA reads TGCAGCGCTGCCCCTAGCGGGAGGGCTCACAATGAGCAGTTCTTC. Translated: CSAAPSGRAHNEQFF.

The chain uses TRBV7-9 and TRBJ2-5; D might be TRBD2 (5 bases). Germline lookup yields CDR1 SEHNR and CDR2 FQNEAQ (reference sequence). Trimming pared 6 bases from V and 4 bases from J, leaving 12 bases between. The CDR3 totals 13 residues. The CDR3 DNA reads as TGTGCCAGCAGGCTAGCTAGTCGAGAGACCCAGTACTTC. Encoded protein: CASRLASRETQYF.